The rows below give T cell receptor beta chains drawn from one sample of a study of T cell changes during pregnancy in multiple sclerosis. Data came from immunoSEQ multiplex PCR; TCRdb stores just in-frame clones and leaves some out. The sample lists 35,000 to 45,000 clones, about 90% occurring once. This specimen consisted of CD4+ T cells from peripheral blood mononuclear cells, obtained before pregnancy. The origin of the receptors is a female donor with multiple sclerosis, enrolled in a pregnancy study. The CDR3 runs from the conserved cysteine through the conserved F or W. The size of a clone is reported for some rows only, either as once, few or many, or as a class for expanded clones.

clone_size v_call cdr3_aa
- TRBV2 CASSQGTSSYEQYF
once TRBV5-5 CASRAGMVYGYTF
- TRBV30 CAWSHQGNEQFF
few TRBV5-8 CASSPRQGGNQPQHF
once TRBV4-3 CASSLWTSGGANTGELFF
- TRBV7-9 CASSLQGPDYGYTF
few TRBV6-1 CASSVGGTEAFF
- TRBV6-1 CASGAGNYEQYF
- TRBV9 CASSVGTSGGAGTQYF
- TRBV7-2 CASSLRTAYSNQPQHF
- TRBV30 CAFPGEAGYTF
- TRBV7-9 CASSLVGGDKLEYF
- TRBV25-1 CASSGSGGNTGELFF
- TRBV5-4 CASSLQRGASGIHEQYF
- TRBV5-1 CASSSLEGGRGETQYF
- TRBV11-2 CASTGGGGSYNEQFF
- TRBV4-3 CASSQGPRASGANVLTF
- TRBV18 CASSLNRQGWEYF
- TRBV18 CASSPRTGTNQPQHF
- TRBV19 CASSIEGRRGGTDTQYF
- TRBV7-2 CASSLGQGTTYEQYF
- TRBV28 CASSFPPRGKGWSYEQYF